A single sample gave rise to the 2 T cell receptor beta chains below, sequenced in a study of shared clonotypes between healthy human individuals. The repertoire was sequenced with immunoSEQ multiplex PCR; TCRdb's copy has only in-frame clones and lacks some. Among around 2,000,000 clones, 90% to 95% were seen once, and the ten largest hold 0.1% to 0.15%. The material sequenced was naive CD4+ T cells sorted from blood. Subset: CD45RA+ positively selected. Receptors originate from a man between 18 and 35 years old in good health.

Comments on this clone: The same CDR3 also results from other DNA sequences found in this sample. The chain has TRBV18 and TRBJ2-5; unclear D gene. Germline V gene sequence: CDR1 KGHSH, CDR2 LQKENI. CDR3 size: 12 residues. Trimming took off 3 bases at V and 2 bases at J, with 4 bases between the two ends. CDR3 coding DNA: TGTGCCAGCTCACCGACACAAGAGACCCAGTACTTC. This codes for CASSPTQETQYF.

The chain employs TRBV7-9 and TRBJ2-6, with D hard to call. Germline V gene data show CDR1 as SEHNR and CDR2 as FQNEAQ (reference sequence). V lost 6 bases and J 0 bases, leaving 12 bases between the germline ends. The CDR3 sequence is 16 residues long. The CDR3 bases are TGTGCCAGCAGTTACCCACAGAGCTCTGGGGCCAACGTCCTGACTTTC. Translated, it gives CASSYPQSSGANVLTF. The full variable domain, completed using reference TRBV7-9 and TRBJ2-6, is DTGVSQNPRHKITKRGQNVTFRCDPISEHNRLYWYRQTLGQGPEFLTYFQNEAQLEKSRLLSDRFSAERPKGSFSTLEIQRTEQGDSAMYLCASSYPQSSGANVLTFGAGSRLTVL.